One and the same sample provided the 27 T cell receptor beta chains below, sequenced in a study of control samples from healthy donors and cancer patients. The protocol was immunoSEQ multiplex PCR, while the TCRdb copy is restricted to in-frame clones and leaves out a portion. The sample table includes approximately 190,000 clones. Sample: blood. Receptors were obtained from a woman aged 25-40 years in good health.

The gene calls are TRBV4-2 and TRBJ1-2; TRBD1 matches 10 bases. Germline values: CDR1 LGHNA, CDR2 YNFKEQ. This CDR3 has 14 residues. V dropped 4 bases and J dropped 8; count of bases not matched to a gene: 7. The CDR3 reads CASSPAGTGAGYTF. The CDR3 DNA is TGTGCCAGCAGCCCTGCTGGGACAGGGGCCGGCTACACCTTC.

The rearrangement uses TRBV19 and TRBJ2-4; D remains unclear. The CDR3 is 15 amino acids. CDR1 is LNHDA, CDR2 SQIVND, per germline (reference sequence). V was shortened by 5 bases and J by 1 base, with 12 bases between the two germline ends. CDR3 in DNA: TGTGCCAGTAGTCTAGGGTTTAGGGCCAAAAACATTCAGTACTTC. Protein: CASSLGFRAKNIQYF.

The CDR3 reads CASSAGTSGVGTQYF. The CDR3 nucleotides are TGTGCCAGCAGCGCCGGGACTAGCGGGGTGGGTACGCAGTATTTT. The chain links TRBV11-2 to TRBJ2-3, with 13 bases identical to TRBD2. This CDR3 has 15 amino acids. Unmatched junction bases numbered 7, after V lost 5 bases and J lost 8 bases. CDR1 SGHAT and CDR2 FQNNGV come from the germline V gene.

V and J are TRBV2 and TRBJ2-7; D may correspond to TRBD1 or TRBD2 (5 bases each). The CDR3 spans 14 residues. Germline V gene data show CDR1 as SNHLY and CDR2 as FYNNEI. V was clipped by 2 bases and J by 2 bases, with 10 bases between them. The CDR3: CASSERGAPYEQYF. The DNA of the CDR3 is TGTGCCAGCAGTGAACGAGGGGCCCCCTACGAGCAGTACTTC.

The V gene is TRBV10-3, the J gene TRBJ1-6; D is undetermined. Trimming took off 3 bases at V and 10 bases at J, with 19 bases between the two ends. Germline lookup yields CDR1 ENHRY and CDR2 SYGVKD. This CDR3 has 16 residues. CDR3 region: CAISDPSGFLGSPLHF. CDR3 sequence (DNA): TGTGCCATCAGTGACCCCTCCGGATTTTTAGGCTCACCCCTCCACTTT.

The rearrangement links TRBV27 to TRBJ1-1, with D possibly being TRBD1 (5 bases). Trimming removed 7 bases at V and 4 bases at J, with 22 bases between. The CDR3 has 16 amino acids. Germline CDR1 MNHEY, CDR2 SMNVEV (reference sequence). The CDR3, as DNA: TGTGCCAGCAATCCAATGCTCGGGGGACGGGGCACTGAAGCTTTCTTT. Protein: CASNPMLGGRGTEAFF.

The rearrangement links TRBV2 to TRBJ2-4; TRBD2 matches 9 bases. The trim removed 2 bases at V and 7 bases at J, leaving 3 bases unmatched. Per the germline V gene, CDR1 is SNHLY and CDR2 is FYNNEI. The CDR3 has 14 amino acids. The CDR3 nucleotides are TGTGCCAGCAGTGAATCAAGCGGGGGGAACATTCAGTACTTC. Translation: CASSESSGGNIQYF.

The chain's CDR3 is CASSLALHRDRGTEQYF. The CDR3 coding sequence is TGTGCCAGCAGCTTAGCGCTCCATCGGGACAGGGGAACCGAGCAGTACTTC. V gene TRBV7-9 combines with J gene TRBJ2-7; 10 nucleotides align to TRBD1. The CDR3 sequence is 17 residues long. CDR1 SEHNR and CDR2 FQNEAQ come from the germline V gene (reference sequence). The J segment lost 6 bases and the V segment lost 0 bases, leaving 11 bases of the junction unmatched.

The rearrangement uses TRBV5-1 and TRBJ2-2, with D possibly called TRBD1 or TRBD2 (6 bases each). Germline V gives CDR1 SGHRS, CDR2 YFSETQ. The CDR3 is 15 amino acids. V lost 6 bases to trimming and J lost 5 bases, with 17 bases between them. The CDR3 loop is CASISERGATGELFF. Here the CDR3 DNA reads TGCGCCAGCATCAGCGAGAGGGGGGCAACCGGGGAGCTGTTTTTT.

The chain couples TRBV6-1 to TRBJ1-2, with D maybe TRBD1 (5 bases). CDR1 and CDR2 from the germline V gene are MNHNS and SASEGT. Trimming stripped 2 bases from V and 8 bases from J, with 15 bases between. The CDR3 length is 14 residues. The CDR3 DNA is TGTGCCAGCAGTGAATGGGGGGGTCGCGAAGGCTACACCTTC. Translation gives CASSEWGGREGYTF.

The rearrangement uses TRBV10-3 and TRBJ1-3; 9 nucleotides align to TRBD1. CDR3 length: 13 amino acids. Trimming cost V 10 bases and J 4 bases; bases outside gene matches: 5. Germline lookup yields CDR1 ENHRY and CDR2 SYGVKD. CDR3 coding DNA: TGTGCCACCAGAGGACAGGGGGGAAACACCATATATTTT. It codes for CATRGQGGNTIYF.

V gene TRBV3-1 (or the pseudogene TRBV3-2) combines with J gene TRBJ1-1; D gene uncertain. V was clipped by 1 base and J by 5 bases, with 11 bases between them. The V gene's germline CDR1 is LGHDT and CDR2 YNNKEL (reference sequence). The CDR3 is 14 residues long. This chain's CDR3 is CASSQGRVGTEAFF. The DNA for the CDR3 is TGTGCCAGCAGCCAAGGTCGGGTAGGGACTGAAGCTTTCTTT.

CDR3 nucleotides: TGTGCCAGTAGTATTGGGACAGGGTGGAGGACTGAAGCTTTCTTT. Its protein product is CASSIGTGWRTEAFF. The chain couples TRBV19 to TRBJ1-1, with TRBD1 matching 9 bases. The CDR3 runs to 15 residues. Germline CDR1 LNHDA, CDR2 SQIVND (reference sequence). V shed 3 bases, J shed 5 bases, and the junction held 7 bases outside the gene matches. The full variable domain, in which reference TRBV19 and TRBJ1-1 provide the parts outside the CDR3, is DGGITQSPKYLFRKEGQNVTLSCEQNLNHDAMYWYRQDPGQGLRLIYYSQIVNDFQKGDIAEGYSVSREKKESFPLTVTSAQKNPTAFYLCASSIGTGWRTEAFFGQGTRLTVV.

The chain links TRBV29-1 to TRBJ1-4; maybe TRBD1 (6 bases). CDR1 is SQVTM, CDR2 ANQGSEA, per germline. Trimming stripped 4 bases from V and 6 bases from J, with 12 bases between. The CDR3 is made up of 13 amino acids. The CDR3 sequence: CSVGGAVDEKLFF. The DNA for the CDR3 is TGCAGCGTTGGGGGGGCTGTTGATGAAAAACTGTTTTTT.

The chain carries TRBV4-1 and TRBJ2-1; 12 bases line up with TRBD1. The germline gives CDR1 MGHRA, CDR2 YSYEKL. This CDR3 contains 17 residues. Germline trimming cut 4 bases from V and 4 bases from J; bases unmatched to any gene: 8. CDR3 DNA sequence: TGCGCCAGCAGCCCGGGACAGGGGGCGCGCCTATACAATGAGCAGTTCTTC. The encoded protein is CASSPGQGARLYNEQFF.

CDR3: CASRTGLAGINEQFF. The CDR3 nucleotides read TGTGCCAGCAGGACGGGACTAGCGGGGATTAATGAGCAGTTCTTC. The V call is TRBV6-5, the J call TRBJ2-1; TRBD2 agrees at 13 bases. The CDR3 contains 15 residues. The germline V gene has CDR1 MNHEY and CDR2 SVGAGI. V trimming: 6 bases; J trimming: 7 bases; junction bases outside the gene matches: 6.

V gene TRBV5-4 combines with J gene TRBJ1-4; possibly TRBD1 for D (5 bases). The CDR3 consists of 16 residues. In germline, CDR1 is SGHNT, CDR2 YYREEE (reference sequence). V lost 2 bases, J lost 4 bases, and 15 bases lay in between. CDR3 residues: CASSFRGAHLNEKLFF. The DNA of the CDR3 is TGTGCCAGCAGCTTTCGAGGGGCTCACCTTAATGAAAAACTGTTTTTT.

The gene calls are TRBV24-1 and TRBJ2-7, with D perhaps given as TRBD1 or TRBD2 (5 bases each). Per germline, CDR1 KGHDR and CDR2 SFDVKD. Trimming stripped 7 bases from V and 5 bases from J, with 14 bases between. This CDR3 has 13 amino acids. In DNA form, the CDR3 reads TGTGCCACCAGCCGAGGGGTTCGTCACGAGCAGTACTTC. Its translation is CATSRGVRHEQYF.

The rearrangement links TRBV12-3 or TRBV12-4 to TRBJ1-2; no firm D call. The germline V and J ends were trimmed by 4 bases and 4 bases, with 10 bases remaining between them. The CDR3 is 13 residues long. CDR3 in DNA: TGTGCCAGCAGTTCAACAAGCTCCTATGGCTACACCTTC. It translates to CASSSTSSYGYTF.

V gene TRBV2 combines with J gene TRBJ1-1; tentative D call: TRBD1 (5 bases). V was shortened by 2 bases and J by 0 bases, with 13 bases between the two germline ends. Germline V lookup: CDR1 SNHLY, CDR2 FYNNEI. There are 16 residues in the CDR3. CDR3 sequence (DNA): TGTGCCAGCAGTGAACAGTTGACAGCCATGAACACTGAAGCTTTCTTT. Protein sequence: CASSEQLTAMNTEAFF.

The chain carries TRBV6-5 and TRBJ2-7, with a tentative D call TRBD1 (6 bases). The CDR3 length is 14 residues. Per germline, CDR1 MNHEY and CDR2 SVGAGI. Trimming cost V 5 bases and J 4 bases, with 15 bases left between them. CDR3 bases: TGTGCCAGCAGTCCCCGGACAGATTTGTACGAGCAGTACTTC. Protein: CASSPRTDLYEQYF.

The V call is TRBV19, the J call TRBJ1-6, with no clear D. CDR3 length equals 11 residues. The germline CDR1 and CDR2 sequences are LNHDA and SQIVND (reference sequence). Trimming took 11 bases from V and 4 from J, leaving 6 bases between them. CDR3 residues: CAGGYNSPLHF. The CDR3 nucleotides are TGTGCCGGAGGGTATAATTCACCCCTCCACTTT.

The chain links TRBV13 to TRBJ2-5, with TRBD2 matching over 14 bases. V lost 4 bases and J lost 0; bases outside the gene matches: 7. The CDR3 spans 18 residues. Germline V CDR1 and CDR2: PRHDT, FYEKMQ (reference sequence). The CDR3 is CASSSGGGLAGDQETQYF. The CDR3 nucleotides read TGTGCCAGCAGCTCCGGGGGGGGACTAGCGGGAGACCAAGAGACCCAGTACTTC.

The V and J genes are TRBV6-4 and TRBJ1-5; a possible D gene is TRBD1 (5 bases). Germline CDR1 MRHNA, CDR2 SNTAGT. V lost 0 bases and J lost 2, with 5 bases in between. This CDR3 spans 14 amino acids. Written as DNA, the CDR3 is TGTGCCAGCAGTGACTCAGGGGGCAATCAGCCCCAGCATTTT. Residues: CASSDSGGNQPQHF.

A note on this clone: Other nucleotide sequences in the sample specify the same CDR3. This sequence joins TRBV6-1 and TRBJ1-6; no definite D call. This CDR3 has 13 amino acids. Trimming stripped 2 bases from V and 6 bases from J, with 5 bases between. From germline, CDR1 is MNHNS and CDR2 SASEGT. The CDR3 region is CASSELPNSPLHF. Written as DNA, the CDR3 is TGTGCCAGCAGTGAACTTCCTAATTCACCCCTCCACTTT.

The chain uses TRBV15 and TRBJ2-3, with TRBD2 matching 10 bases. The CDR3 is 17 amino acids. CDR1 is LNHNV, CDR2 YYDKDF, per germline (reference sequence). V dropped 0 bases and J dropped 1; count of bases not matched to a gene: 4. The CDR3 nucleotides are TGTGCCACCAGCAGAGATACTCTAGCGGGGGGCACAGATACGCAGTATTTT. Its translation: CATSRDTLAGGTDTQYF. Filled out from reference TRBV15 and TRBJ2-3, the complete variable domain reads DAMVIQNPRYQVTQFGKPVTLSCSQTLNHNVMYWYQQKSSQAPKLLFHYYDKDFNNEADTPDNFQSRRPNTSFCFLDIRSPGLGDTAMYLCATSRDTLAGGTDTQYFGPGTRLTVL.

The chain combines TRBV9 with TRBJ1-1; D is perhaps TRBD1 (6 bases). Germline CDR1 is SGDLS and CDR2 is YYNGEE. The CDR3 has 13 residues. V lost 4 bases to trimming and J lost 4 bases, with 11 bases between them. The CDR3 region is CASSPLGATEAFF. The CDR3 bases are TGTGCCAGCAGCCCTCTGGGGGCCACTGAAGCTTTCTTT.